Below, one TCR beta chain is given with its context. What it recognizes is unknown. The sample belongs to a study of beta chain features in type 1 diabetes. Study outcomes and limitations: Within each of all four CD4+ subsets, Type 1 diabetes patients had TCRB CDR3s that were moderately but significantly shorter.

Trimming removed 3 bases at V and 4 bases at J, with 12 bases between. Germline V lookup: CDR1 KGHSH, CDR2 LQKENI. The CDR3 length is 15 residues. Sequencing targeted expressed TCRB transcripts, as all isolated RNA had been reverse transcribed. Data came from immunoSEQ multiplex PCR; TCRdb stores just in-frame clones and leaves some out. Of approximately 600,000 clones listed, 9.5% to 15% are singletons. The genes are TRBV18 and TRBJ2-2; D is possibly TRBD1 (5 bases). Sequencing input: naive CD4+ T cells from blood. This receptor was obtained from a man between 25 and 39 years old with type 1 diabetes. This chain's CDR3 is CASSPGTGSTGELFF. The DNA of the CDR3 is TGTGCCAGCTCACCCGGCACAGGCTCCACCGGGGAGCTGTTTTTT.